The source of this T cell receptor (beta chain) is a study of T cells after yellow fever vaccination. Via MiXCR, TCRdb re-called the 5' RACE reads, giving one row per CDR3 protein. The table records more than 65,000 distinct CDR3 sequences, around 7.1% of them present only once. A note on this clonotype: Its antigen is not identified.

Findings and limits, study-wide: Contaminating bulk clonotypes could be abundant in FACS-sorted repertoires. Some clonotypes, a small share, were shared between CD4 and CD8 compartments.

Trimming took 2 bases from V and 7 from J, leaving 18 bases between them. The CDR3 is 16 amino acids. Germline assignment: CDR1 SEHNR and CDR2 FQNEAQ (reference sequence). The V call is TRBV7-9, the J call TRBJ1-5; a weak D match, TRBD1 (6 bases). The specimen was CD8+ T cells sorted from PBMCs, collected roughly 10 days after the first yellow fever vaccination. This sequence originates from a man aged 18 to 29 who received the YFV17D yellow fever vaccine. The CDR3 DNA reads TGTGCCAGCAGCTTAAATGCTGTACAGGGAGAACAGCCCCAGCATTTT. The encoded protein is CASSLNAVQGEQPQHF.